The T cell receptor beta chain described here comes from a study of shared clonotypes between healthy human individuals. Across several immunoSEQ plates, the genomic DNA of each subset was split evenly. Clones were sequenced by immunoSEQ multiplex PCR, and TCRdb holds only the in-frame ones, with some missing. The table has about 680,000 clones, 92% seen once. Looked up from germline, CDR1 is MDHEN and CDR2 is SYDVKM. V dropped 4 bases and J dropped 0; count of bases not matched to a gene: 19. This CDR3 spans 21 amino acids. Naive CD8 cells lacked CD45RO and underwent positive selection for CCR7, leaving out terminally differentiated effector memory CD45RA+ cells.

The sequenced sample consisted of naive CD8+ T cells sorted from blood. This TCR came from a man between 25 and 39 years old in good health. V gene TRBV28 combines with J gene TRBJ1-5; 9 bases fit TRBD1. CDR3 DNA sequence: TGTGCCAGCAGTTCCCCCGGGACAGGGAAAAGGGCTCTCTATAGCAATCAGCCCCAGCATTTT. The encoded protein is CASSSPGTGKRALYSNQPQHF.